The T cell receptor beta chain described here comes from a study of control samples from healthy donors and cancer patients. Repertoires were generated with immunoSEQ multiplex PCR, while TCRdb's copy carries only in-frame clones and drops some. The table includes 75,000 to 100,000 clones, around 82% detected once. The germline V gene has CDR1 MDHEN and CDR2 SYDVKM. V dropped 1 base and J dropped 3; count of bases not matched to a gene: 5. There are 15 residues in the CDR3. The receptor was isolated from a man aged 60 to 69 in good health. The chain links TRBV28 to TRBJ2-7; 8 positions agree with TRBD1. Material for sequencing was blood. The CDR3 DNA reads as TGTGCCAGCAGTTTATCAGGGACAGGAATCTACGAGCAGTACTTC. Its translation: CASSLSGTGIYEQYF.